Below, 2 T cell receptor beta chains from the same sample are listed, as sequenced in a study of T cell responses to AZD1222 COVID-19 vaccine. Data came from immunoSEQ multiplex PCR; TCRdb stores just in-frame clones and leaves some out. The data show over 150,000 clones, roughly 92% seen once. This material consisted of peripheral blood, taken 28 days after the second AZD1222 dose. These receptors were taken from an adult who received the AZD1222 COVID-19 vaccine.

Concerning this clone itself: This specimen includes other DNA sequences encoding the same CDR3. The gene calls are TRBV6-5 and TRBJ1-1; 7 positions match TRBD1. Per germline, CDR1 MNHEY and CDR2 SVGAGI. The CDR3 has 14 amino acids. Unmatched junction bases numbered 4, after V lost 4 bases and J lost 2 bases. This CDR3 reads CASSWTGGNTEAFF. Here the CDR3 DNA reads TGTGCCAGCAGTTGGACAGGAGGTAACACTGAAGCTTTCTTT.

This chain uses TRBV6-1 with TRBJ1-4; D uncertain. Germline values: CDR1 MNHNS, CDR2 SASEGT. V lost 2 bases, J lost 8 bases, and 6 bases lay in between. The CDR3 sequence is 12 residues long. The CDR3 loop reads CASSEFPEKLFF. The DNA for the CDR3 is TGTGCCAGCAGTGAATTTCCCGAAAAACTGTTTTTT.